The following is a T cell receptor beta chain sequence with its context. Its antigen is still unknown. This sample is drawn from a study of shared clonotypes between healthy human individuals. In the study overall: Donors were two women and a few men aged 18 to 49.

The CDR3 runs 14 residues. The germline V gene encodes CDR1 SGHRS and CDR2 YFSETQ. V lost 4 bases, J lost 1 base, and 11 bases lay in between. Under the authors' procedure: Owing to the provision of junction-only sequences devoid of quality scores by immunoSEQ, filtering differed. Data came from immunoSEQ multiplex PCR; TCRdb stores just in-frame clones and leaves some out. That table supplies the V and J calls and clone size; D and trimming were determined from the DNA. The sample has around 2.3 million clones, around 95% seen once. Study-level results: The authors expected sequencing depth to affect clonotype sharing among donors.

Sequencing was performed on naive CD4+ T cells sorted from blood. As to subset: CD45RA+ positively selected. The TCR originated in a man between 18 and 35 years old in good health. V usage is TRBV5-1 and J usage is TRBJ1-1; D is unclear. CDR3 region: CASSLLTPNTEAFF. The CDR3 region has the DNA TGCGCCAGCAGCCTACTGACACCGAACACTGAAGCTTTCTTT.